One sample yielded the 11 T cell receptor beta chains listed below, sequenced in a study of blood T cell repertoires in COVID-19. The assay was immunoSEQ multiplex PCR, and TCRdb's table has in-frame clones only and misses some. The sample consists of some 50,000 clones, approximately 90% of them appearing once. Specimen: peripheral blood. The receptors were gathered from a man in his forties with acute or convalescent COVID-19.

V is TRBV10-3 and J is TRBJ2-3, with 8 bases matching TRBD2. Germline V gives CDR1 ENHRY, CDR2 SYGVKD. This CDR3 is 18 amino acids long. Trimming removed 0 bases from V and 1 base from J; junction bases left unmatched: 9. The CDR3 DNA sequence: TGTGCCATCAGTGAGTCGCGTGGTGCGGGGGGCGGCACAGATACGCAGTATTTT. This sequence encodes CAISESRGAGGGTDTQYF.

The V and J genes are TRBV6-5 and TRBJ1-1, with TRBD1 matching over 8 bases. Germline V gives CDR1 MNHEY, CDR2 SVGAGI. Trimming at V came to 1 base and at J to 11 bases, leaving 15 bases not matched to a gene. This CDR3 spans 16 amino acids. This CDR3 is CASSYFRADRAVAAFF. DNA of the CDR3: TGTGCCAGCAGTTACTTTAGGGCGGACAGGGCGGTAGCGGCTTTCTTT.

This clone is a singleton in its sample. The rearrangement links TRBV5-1 to TRBJ1-1; TRBD1 matches 7 bases. Germline V CDR1 and CDR2: SGHRS, YFSETQ. This CDR3 is 13 amino acids long. The junction had 1 base not matched to a gene; V was cut back by 1 base and J by 4 bases. This CDR3 is CASSLNRGTEAFF. In nucleotides, the CDR3 is TGCGCCAGCAGCTTGAACAGGGGCACTGAAGCTTTCTTT.

This chain connects TRBV19 to TRBJ2-1; 8 positions match TRBD2. The length of the CDR3 is 16 residues. Germline CDR1 and CDR2: LNHDA and SQIVND (reference sequence). J gave up 9 bases and V 7 bases, and 17 bases lay outside the gene matches. The CDR3 sequence: CASTPKVAGGSGEQFF. The CDR3 coding sequence is TGTGCCAGTACCCCCAAGGTGGCGGGAGGTTCCGGTGAGCAGTTCTTC.

The chain employs TRBV6-6 and TRBJ2-1, with a weak D call TRBD2 (5 bases). V lost 0 bases to trimming and J lost 9 bases, with 12 bases between them. Germline-derived CDR1 and CDR2 are MNHNY and SVGAGI (reference sequence). This CDR3 spans 14 amino acids. The CDR3 sequence is CASSYSSSGGEQFF. Here the CDR3 DNA reads TGTGCCAGCAGTTACTCGAGTAGTGGAGGTGAGCAGTTCTTC.

This clone was counted a single time. V and J are TRBV19 and TRBJ1-1, with 7 nucleotides matching TRBD1. The CDR3 runs to 14 residues. Germline V gene sequence: CDR1 LNHDA, CDR2 SQIVND (reference sequence). The junction had 6 bases not matched to a gene; V was cut back by 3 bases and J by 5 bases. This chain's CDR3 is CASSISDRVTEAFF. CDR3 nucleotides: TGTGCCAGTAGTATTAGCGACAGGGTAACTGAAGCTTTCTTT. Combining the CDR3 with reference TRBV19 and TRBJ1-1 gives the whole variable domain DGGITQSPKYLFRKEGQNVTLSCEQNLNHDAMYWYRQDPGQGLRLIYYSQIVNDFQKGDIAEGYSVSREKKESFPLTVTSAQKNPTAFYLCASSISDRVTEAFFGQGTRLTVV.

The chain has TRBV19 and TRBJ2-6; a weak D match, TRBD1 (6 bases). Germline CDR1 LNHDA, CDR2 SQIVND (reference sequence). The V end was cut by 2 bases, the J end by 1 base, with 9 bases between. The CDR3 extends over 16 amino acids. The DNA for the CDR3 is TGTGCCAGTAGTATACTAACAGGGTCTGGGGCCAACGTCCTGACTTTC. The encoded protein is CASSILTGSGANVLTF.

The chain employs TRBV7-9 and TRBJ2-1, with 10 bases matching TRBD2. This CDR3 is built from 15 residues. V was pared by 5 bases and J by 7 bases, with 8 bases of the junction left unmatched. In germline, CDR1 is SEHNR, CDR2 FQNEAQ (reference sequence). The CDR3 DNA reads TGTGCCAGCAGCCCCCACAGCGGGAGGGGAAATGAGCAGTTCTTC. Amino acid sequence: CASSPHSGRGNEQFF. The variable domain in full, with the rest retrieved from reference TRBV7-9 and TRBJ2-1, is DTGVSQNPRHKITKRGQNVTFRCDPISEHNRLYWYRQTLGQGPEFLTYFQNEAQLEKSRLLSDRFSAERPKGSFSTLEIQRTEQGDSAMYLCASSPHSGRGNEQFFGPGTRLTVL.

Worth noting for this clone: The same CDR3 arises from other DNA sequences in this sample as well. The chain combines TRBV3-1 (or the pseudogene TRBV3-2) with TRBJ1-3, with D uncertain. CDR1 and CDR2 (germline): LGHDT, YNNKEL (reference sequence). This CDR3 region has 15 residues. Trimming removed 1 base from V and 1 base from J, with 8 bases in between. The DNA for the CDR3 is TGTGCCAGCAGCCAAGTCCTAAGATCTGGAAACACCATATATTTT. It translates to CASSQVLRSGNTIYF.

The chain joins TRBV6-6 to TRBJ2-3; 11 bases are shared with TRBD2. J gave up 2 bases and V 5 bases, and 9 bases lay outside the gene matches. The CDR3 covers 17 residues. CDR1 and CDR2 from the germline V gene are MNHNY and SVGAGI (reference sequence). The chain's CDR3 is CASSPYPSGRPTDTQYF. The CDR3 nucleotides read TGTGCCAGCAGTCCTTATCCTAGCGGGAGGCCCACAGATACGCAGTATTTT.

The V gene is TRBV6-5, the J gene TRBJ1-2, with TRBD1 matching over 7 bases. The CDR3 covers 15 residues. CDR1 is MNHEY, CDR2 SVGAGI, per germline. J gave up 1 base and V 2 bases, and 4 bases lay outside the gene matches. CDR3 amino acids: CASSYVGGGNYGYTF. For the CDR3, the DNA is TGTGCCAGCAGTTACGTAGGGGGCGGTAACTATGGCTACACCTTC.